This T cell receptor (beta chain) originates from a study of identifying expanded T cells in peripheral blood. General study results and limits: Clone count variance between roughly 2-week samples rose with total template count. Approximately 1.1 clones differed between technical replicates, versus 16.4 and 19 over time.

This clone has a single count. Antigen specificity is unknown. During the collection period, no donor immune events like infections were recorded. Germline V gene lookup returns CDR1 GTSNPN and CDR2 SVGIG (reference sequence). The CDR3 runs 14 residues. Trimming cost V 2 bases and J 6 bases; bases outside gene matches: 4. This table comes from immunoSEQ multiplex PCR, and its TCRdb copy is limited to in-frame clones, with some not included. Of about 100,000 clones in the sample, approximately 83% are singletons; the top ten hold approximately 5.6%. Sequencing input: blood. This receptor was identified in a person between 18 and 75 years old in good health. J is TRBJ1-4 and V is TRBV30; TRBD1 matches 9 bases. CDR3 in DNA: TGTGCCTGGAGTCCCGGGACAGGGTATGAAAAACTGTTTTTT. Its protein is CAWSPGTGYEKLFF.